The present TCR beta chain was sequenced within a study of blood T cell repertoires in COVID-19 (dated by TCRdb to the early 2020s). At the level of the whole study: Samples covering the acute and convalescent phases of COVID-19 were provided by collaborators in the United States, Italy and Spain. Nearly every sample came with metadata listing a de-identified subject ID, COVID-19 status, age in years and sex. Where available, HLA class I and class II types were taken from metadata supplied by the sample provider and were not determined by assay-based typing. The samples were drawn from the first 160 participants of the ongoing ImmuneRACE study and from 1,254 subjects provided by 6 global collaborators. The dataset comprised deeply sampled blood TCRbeta repertoires from subjects exposed to, actively infected with, or recovered from COVID-19. A freely available public database, intended as a resource for researchers studying the immune response to SARS-CoV-2, is where the repertoires were released. The material from the prospective study consisted of cDNA or gDNA derived from T cells, B-cell-depleted T cells, or PBMCs.

Each collaborating institution followed its own protocols to collect whole blood in K2EDTA tubes. For TCRbeta analysis, collaborators shipped samples in one of three forms: frozen whole blood, isolated PBMCs, or DNA extracted from either of those sample types. Turning to this clone: Its antigen is still unknown. The sample holds no much larger clone one base away, and base qualities are not on file.

V is pruned by 3 bases and J by 4 bases, leaving 5 bases of the junction without a gene match. The germline V gene specifies KGHSH as CDR1 and LQKENI as CDR2. Its CDR3 holds 14 amino acids, cysteine through phenylalanine. The sequence is cut down to CDR3 DNA, 42 bases in frame from base 1. TCRbeta CDR3 regions were amplified from genomic DNA by means of the immunoSEQ Assay, a bias-controlled multiplex PCR. In the original analysis: The number of nucleated cells in each sample was estimated from the amplification of reference gene primers within the assay. Sequence reads were collapsed and filtered to measure the absolute abundance of every unique TCRbeta CDR3 rearrangement. For each sample, productive Simpson clonality was calculated by taking the square root of Simpson's diversity index across productive rearrangements. TCRdb retrieved this table from immuneACCESS and kept in-frame rearrangements only. Not all clones are present; in checked studies, unresolved V genes account for under half, and no reason is known for the remainder. The DNA gave D and trimming, while V, J and clone size come from that table. This sample lists approximately 410,000 clones; approximately 90% were detected once. Jointly, the top ten make up under 1.5% of the sample.

The research as a whole found: The quantity of clinical and demographic metadata differed by source and by participant and was supplied without curation.

The sample comprised peripheral blood. The chain employs TRBV18 and TRBJ1-1, with 7 middle bases fitting TRBD1. The sequence came from a woman aged 25-40 years with active or convalescent COVID-19. The nucleotide sequence reads TGTGCCAGCTCACCGCTCCAGGGGGGCACTGAAGCTTTCTTT. This yields the protein CASSPLQGGTEAFF. Where the CDR3 stops, the reference TRBV18 and TRBJ1-1 genes take over; the full variable domain is NAGVMQNPRHLVRRRGQEARLRCSPMKGHSHVYWYRQLPEEGLKFMVYLQKENIIDESGMPKERFSAEFPKEGPSILRIQQVVRGDSAAYFCASSPLQGGTEAFFGQGTRLTVV.